Listed below are T cell receptor beta chains from one sample, sequenced in a study of blood T cell repertoires in COVID-19. Profiled with immunoSEQ multiplex PCR; TCRdb holds only in-frame clones, not every one. This table holds about 170,000 clones, approximately 83% found once. Sequenced: peripheral blood. All receptors come from a woman older than 75 with acute or convalescent COVID-19. The CDR3 runs from the conserved cysteine through the conserved F or W. D genes are given only for firm matches. Expanded clones are given a class, and other clones once, few, many or no size at all.

NA	TRBD1	TRBJ2-5	TRBV29-1	CSVGNRGETQYF	TGCAGCGTGGGGAACAGGGGAGAGACCCAGTACTTC
NA	TRBD2	TRBJ2-3	TRBV6-1	CASRVLAGPDTQYF	TGTGCCAGCCGGGTCCTAGCGGGACCAGATACGCAGTATTTT
few	NA	TRBJ2-5	TRBV5-4	CASSPNRGYETQYF	TGTGCCAGCAGCCCTAATCGAGGGTACGAGACCCAGTACTTC
NA	TRBD1	TRBJ2-2	TRBV6-5	CATNRGQNTGELFF	TGTGCCACGAACAGGGGGCAGAACACCGGGGAGCTGTTTTTT
NA	TRBD2	TRBJ2-1	TRBV4-2	CASSYGTSGPYNEQFF	TGTGCCAGCAGCTACGGGACTAGCGGGCCTTACAATGAGCAGTTCTTC
NA	NA	TRBJ2-3	TRBV7-2	CASSLSSDTQYF	TGTGCCAGCAGCTTATCCTCAGATACGCAGTATTTT
NA	TRBD2	TRBJ2-2	TRBV6-5	CASSTGTRPTGELFF	TGTGCCAGCAGTACCGGGACTAGACCCACCGGGGAGCTGTTTTTT
NA	NA	TRBJ1-5	TRBV2	CASSDGQTDQPQHF	TGTGCCAGCAGCGACGGACAAACAGATCAGCCCCAGCATTTT
NA	NA	TRBJ1-4	TRBV27	CASSAIGHAIQEEKLFF	TGTGCCAGCAGCGCAATTGGACACGCTATCCAGGAGGAAAAACTGTTTTTT
NA	NA	TRBJ1-1	TRBV2	CASRTWTADTEAFF	TGTGCCAGCAGGACCTGGACAGCAGACACTGAAGCTTTCTTT
few	TRBD1	TRBJ2-7	TRBV28	CASSMTGGYRNEQYF	TGTGCCAGCAGTATGACAGGGGGCTACCGTAACGAGCAGTACTTC
NA	NA	TRBJ2-1	TRBV11-3	CASSPEGSYNEQFF	TGTGCCAGCAGCCCCGAGGGCTCCTACAATGAGCAGTTCTTC
NA	TRBD1	TRBJ2-2	TRBV6-6	CASSRQGRASNTGELFF	TGTGCCAGCAGCCGACAGGGAAGAGCATCGAACACCGGGGAGCTGTTTTTT
NA	TRBD2	TRBJ2-7	TRBV11-2	CASSPSGMDSYEQYF	TGTGCCAGCAGCCCAAGCGGGATGGACTCCTACGAGCAGTACTTC
NA	TRBD1	TRBJ2-2	TRBV27	CASSRDRGDTGELFF	TGTGCCAGCAGTCGGGACAGGGGTGACACCGGGGAGCTGTTTTTT
NA	TRBD2	TRBJ2-3	TRBV24-1	CATSDLVGRTSTDTQYF	TGTGCCACCAGTGATTTGGTCGGGAGGACTAGCACAGATACGCAGTATTTT
NA	NA	TRBJ2-7	TRBV5-1	CASSSVLSGEQYF	TGCGCCAGCAGCTCAGTTCTCTCGGGCGAGCAGTACTTC
NA	NA	TRBJ2-1	TRBV6-5	CASSRGASSYNEQFF	TGTGCCAGCAGCCGCGGGGCTAGCTCCTACAATGAGCAGTTCTTC
few	NA	TRBJ2-2	TRBV4-1	CASSRRPGSFGTGELFF	TGCGCCAGCAGCCGACGTCCCGGGAGTTTTGGGACCGGGGAGCTGTTTTTT
NA	TRBD1	TRBJ2-3	TRBV11-2	CASNSQGVDTQYF	TGTGCCAGCAACTCACAGGGGGTAGATACGCAGTATTTT
NA	TRBD1	TRBJ1-4	TRBV7-9	CASSFGDRAEEKLFF	TGTGCCAGCAGCTTTGGGGACAGGGCGGAAGAAAAACTGTTTTTT
NA	TRBD2	TRBJ2-5	TRBV27	CASGRLAGPQETQYF	TGTGCCAGCGGAAGATTAGCGGGGCCCCAAGAGACCCAGTACTTC
NA	TRBD1	TRBJ2-3	TRBV19	CASSAQGVGSDTQYF	TGTGCCAGTAGTGCACAGGGGGTAGGCTCAGATACGCAGTATTTT
NA	NA	TRBJ2-3	TRBV7-3	CASSLGRGDTQYF	TGTGCCAGCAGCTTAGGCCGAGGGGATACGCAGTATTTT
once	TRBD1	TRBJ1-1	TRBV11-2	CASSVWGQTSTEAFF	TGTGCCAGCAGCGTATGGGGACAGACAAGCACTGAAGCTTTCTTT
NA	NA	TRBJ1-1	TRBV10-2	CASSQGPTEAFF	TGCGCCAGCAGCCAGGGGCCGACTGAAGCTTTCTTT
NA	NA	TRBJ2-1	TRBV6-5	CAIKGQTVYNEQFF	TGTGCCATCAAGGGACAAACAGTTTACAATGAGCAGTTCTTC
NA	TRBD2	TRBJ2-1	TRBV7-9	CASSLAGGRSYNEQFF	TGTGCCAGCAGCCTAGCGGGGGGGCGGTCCTACAATGAGCAGTTCTTC
once	TRBD1	TRBJ1-2	TRBV12-3/TRBV12-4	CASKGQGYGYTF	TGTGCCAGCAAGGGACAGGGCTATGGCTACACCTTC
NA	NA	TRBJ2-7	TRBV5-1	CASSSNREVDEQYF	TGCGCCAGCAGCAGTAACAGGGAAGTGGACGAGCAGTACTTC
NA	NA	TRBJ1-2	TRBV3-1/TRBV3-2	CASSREPTGFYGYTF	TGTGCCAGCAGCCGCGAGCCTACAGGGTTCTATGGCTACACCTTC
NA	NA	TRBJ2-3	TRBV5-8	CASSLDRGYTDTQYF	TGTGCCAGCAGCTTGGATCGGGGGTACACAGATACGCAGTATTTT
NA	NA	TRBJ1-3	TRBV4-3	CASSQETGGNTIYF	TGCGCCAGCAGCCAAGAGACAGGAGGAAACACCATATATTTT
NA	NA	TRBJ2-5	TRBV20-1	CSAVAWETQYF	TGCAGTGCCGTGGCCTGGGAGACCCAGTACTTC
NA	NA	TRBJ1-4	TRBV4-2	CASSQAPISVPGETNEKLFF	TGTGCCAGCAGCCAGGCCCCGATTTCCGTCCCTGGGGAGACTAATGAAAAACTGTTTTTT
NA	NA	TRBJ2-2	TRBV9	CASTPRDFFNTGELFF	TGTGCCAGCACCCCAAGGGACTTCTTTAACACCGGGGAGCTGTTTTTT
NA	NA	TRBJ1-2	TRBV6-2/TRBV6-3	CASSPSGNYGYTF	TGTGCCAGCAGTCCCTCCGGGAACTATGGCTACACCTTC
NA	TRBD2	TRBJ2-7	TRBV5-4	CASSMTSGSFYEQYF	TGTGCCAGCAGCATGACTAGCGGGAGCTTTTACGAGCAGTACTTC
NA	NA	TRBJ1-2	TRBV30	CAWKRYEWSGYTF	TGTGCCTGGAAACGATACGAGTGGTCAGGCTACACCTTC
NA	TRBD1	TRBJ1-1	TRBV6-2/TRBV6-3	CASSYSPITGAMNTEAFF	TGTGCCAGCAGTTACTCGCCGATTACAGGGGCGATGAACACTGAAGCTTTCTTT
NA	TRBD2	TRBJ2-1	TRBV11-2	CASSLASSIAGGGNEQFF	TGTGCCAGCAGCTTAGCCTCTTCAATAGCGGGAGGTGGCAATGAGCAGTTCTTC
NA	TRBD1	TRBJ1-4	TRBV4-3	CASSQGAVGTANEKLFF	TGCGCCAGCAGCCAAGGCGCTGTCGGGACAGCTAATGAAAAACTGTTTTTT
NA	TRBD2	TRBJ2-2	TRBV9	CASTRGGAYTGELFF	TGTGCCAGCACCCGCGGGGGGGCCTACACCGGGGAGCTGTTTTTT
NA	TRBD2	TRBJ2-1	TRBV10-2	CASREAGASYNEQFF	TGCGCCAGCAGAGAAGCGGGGGCGTCCTACAATGAGCAGTTCTTC
NA	NA	TRBJ1-2	TRBV15	CATSGNRRVRESYGYTF	TGTGCCACCAGCGGCAACCGGCGGGTGAGGGAATCATATGGCTACACCTTC
NA	TRBD2	TRBJ2-3	TRBV5-4	CASSLAGGGYTDTQYF	TGTGCCAGCAGCTTGGCCGGGGGGGGATACACAGATACGCAGTATTTT
NA	TRBD2	TRBJ2-1	TRBV9	CASSGSQTSADYNEQFF	TGTGCCAGCAGCGGATCCCAGACTAGCGCAGATTACAATGAGCAGTTCTTC